This T cell receptor beta chain was sequenced for a study of blood T cell repertoires in COVID-19. Study at large: Material from acute and convalescent COVID-19 was sourced from the United States, Italy and Spain. T cells, B-cell-depleted T cells, or PBMCs provided the cDNA or gDNA that served as material.

Original processing methods: Amplification with reference gene primers provided the estimates of nucleated cell counts. TCRdb keeps only in-frame clones here, not all; method: immunoSEQ multiplex PCR. V and J calls and clone size come straight from that table; D and trimming were deduced from the DNA. The sample has fewer than 200,000 clones; about 90% are singletons. Participants were placed into cohorts based on the clinical history they reported. Sequenced sample: PBMCs or T cells enriched from blood (not recorded which). The sequence derives from a human donor with acute COVID-19. The donor label of this sample is uncertain.

In DNA, the CDR3 is TGTGTAAGTATATTTTATCCTAGTGGGACTAGCCCTAATATACAGAACACCGGGGAGCTGTTTTTT. Translating gives CVSIFYPSGTSPNIQNTGELFF. The chain recombines TRBV7-3 with TRBJ2-2; 9 nucleotides agree with TRBD2. This CDR3 spans 22 amino acids. Germline V gene lookup returns CDR1 SGHTA and CDR2 FQGTGA.